A selection of T cell receptor beta chains follows, all from one sample in a study of blood T cell repertoires in COVID-19. Repertoires were generated with immunoSEQ multiplex PCR, while TCRdb's copy carries only in-frame clones and drops some. The sample lists a few hundred thousand clones; around nine tenths were seen once. Sequenced material: PBMCs or T cells enriched from blood (not recorded which). Every receptor here comes from a woman aged 25 to 39 who had been exposed to COVID-19. Each CDR3 is given with its conserved first and last residue.

j_call | v_call | cdr3_aa
TRBJ1-6 | TRBV5-4 | CASSRVGEYSDSPLHF
TRBJ2-5 | TRBV7-2 | CASSGNRGGKETQYF
TRBJ1-5 | TRBV2 | CASSEGRRGTGVRAQHF
TRBJ1-2 | TRBV27 | CASSPMMGQGAYGYTF
TRBJ2-1 | TRBV9 | CASSPSSGGPVYNEQFF
TRBJ2-7 | TRBV28 | CASSLTSGQGGPGQYF
TRBJ2-7 | TRBV19 | CASSLGQAGEQYF
TRBJ2-4 | TRBV14 | CASSQVQGSGKNIQYF
TRBJ2-5 | TRBV24-1 | CATRAGDVETQYF
TRBJ2-1 | TRBV9 | CASSATGTTNEQFF
TRBJ1-4 | TRBV5-1 | CASSLGDSNEKLFF
TRBJ1-2 | TRBV18 | CASSPLQASNYGYTF
TRBJ2-1 | TRBV5-1 | CASSLEPSGTYNEQFF
TRBJ1-2 | TRBV20-1 | CSAQGSYGYTF
TRBJ1-2 | TRBV5-4 | CASSLDPWGGGSLNYGYTF
TRBJ1-1 | TRBV2 | CASRGFNSGNTEAFF
TRBJ2-1 | TRBV5-1 | CASSPGQGLSSYNEQFF
TRBJ2-7 | TRBV28 | CASRGGYEQYF
TRBJ1-5 | TRBV2 | CASSTQGASNQPQHF
TRBJ1-3 | TRBV9 | CASSVSGDSGNTIYF
TRBJ1-1 | TRBV6-5 | CASSPPGQMNTEAFF
TRBJ1-2 | TRBV6-5 | CASSFRMGGTGYTF
TRBJ1-3 | TRBV10-2 | CASSGQGRTGNTIYF
TRBJ1-5 | TRBV29-1 | CSVETGSSNQPQHF
TRBJ2-7 | TRBV2 | CASEDPVLDEQYF
TRBJ1-4 | TRBV19 | CASSRDRGEKLFF
TRBJ2-7 | TRBV5-6 | CASSLAAYGEQYF
TRBJ2-7 | TRBV18 | CASSPPGQGANEQYF
TRBJ2-5 | TRBV3-1/TRBV3-2 | CASRPIAGQETQYF
TRBJ1-2 | TRBV5-6 | CASSSGSGYTF
TRBJ1-1 | TRBV21-1 | CASSSETANTEAFF
TRBJ1-6 | TRBV19 | CASSSPGRNSPLHF
TRBJ2-6 | TRBV19 | CASGWAANVLTF
TRBJ1-2 | TRBV7-8 | CASSRDYPNYGYTF
TRBJ2-4 | TRBV6-5 | CASSYRGQGAKNIQYF
TRBJ2-1 | TRBV11-2 | CASSPRLDNEQFF
TRBJ2-2 | TRBV25-1 | CASTHSGLNTGELFF
TRBJ1-1 | TRBV6-5 | CASNTGGSEAFF
TRBJ1-4 | TRBV7-8 | CASSLGLRGGGNEKLFF
TRBJ1-4 | TRBV6-6 | CASSTGRDEKLFF
TRBJ1-6 | TRBV30 | CASGSSYNSPLHF
TRBJ2-3 | TRBV19 | CASRPGLAGGQRDTQYF
TRBJ2-1 | TRBV5-1 | CASSLDSGQGYNEQFF
TRBJ2-1 | TRBV11-2 | CASSRNRLAGGNEQFF
TRBJ1-2 | TRBV18 | CASSRDGGGNGYTF
TRBJ1-1 | TRBV3-1/TRBV3-2 | CASSQGHGGGGTEAFF
TRBJ2-3 | TRBV3-1/TRBV3-2 | CASSQAQRGTDTQYF
TRBJ2-7 | TRBV14 | CASSQDFRKHKNYEQYF
TRBJ1-1 | TRBV27 | CASHTVGEGVTEAFF
TRBJ1-2 | TRBV2 | CASHLDTYSQHGYTF